This TCR beta chain was identified in a study of radiation and T cells in renal cell carcinoma. Notes on the study in general: In blood, top tumor clones expanded by 2 weeks, shrinking by 4. Pretreatment tumor biopsies were lacking, so baseline clonotypes are unknown.

Time point denoted: blood 2 weeks post-SBRT. Treatment noted: 15 Gy SBRT to primary tumor, nephrectomy 4 weeks later. Radiation-treated patients gave blood at baseline, week 2 and week 4. This renal cell carcinoma was of the clear cell type. The data were produced by immunoSEQ multiplex PCR, yet TCRdb's version contains in-frame clones alone and is incomplete. The profile covers 120,000 or so clones, with approximately 85% appearing a single time and approximately 6.3% taken by the ten largest. Germline V CDR1 and CDR2: SNHLY, FYNNEI. Trimming removed 3 bases at V and 3 bases at J, with 14 bases between. The CDR3 is 15 residues long. There are a few counts of this clone. No antigen is known for it.

The specimen was blood, collected from a patient whose treatment included radiotherapy and nephrectomy. This TCR came from a man between 50 and 59 years old with renal cell carcinoma. The chain couples TRBV2 to TRBJ1-2; D remains unclear. This chain's CDR3 is CASSDLRENYYGYTF. The CDR3, as DNA: TGTGCCAGCAGTGATCTGAGGGAAAACTACTATGGCTACACCTTC.